Listed below are T cell receptor beta chains from one sample, sequenced in a study of a mutant IDH1 vaccine in newly diagnosed glioma. Produced via immunoSEQ multiplex PCR; TCRdb's table is partial and in-frame only. The profile shows tens of thousands of clones, about 74% of them singletons. These TCRs' antigens remain unknown. Sequenced here: PBMCs, sampled from a glioma patient whose treatment included an IDH1 peptide vaccine. The source of these receptors is a man in his fifties or sixties with glioma. Both conserved end residues are part of each CDR3. D genes are given only for firm matches. Expanded clones get a size class; other rows say once, few or many, or leave the size out.

d_call	v_call	j_call	clone_size	cdr3_aa	cdr3_nt
-	TRBV6-5	TRBJ2-2	once	CASTGGVYTGELFF	TGTGCCAGCACGGGGGGCGTGTACACCGGGGAGCTGTTTTTT
TRBD2	TRBV5-1	TRBJ2-3	-	CASSPGTSGDTQYF	TGCGCCAGCAGCCCGGGGACTAGTGGAGATACGCAGTATTTT
-	TRBV5-1	TRBJ1-3	-	CASRQGSFSSGNTIYF	TGCGCCAGCAGGCAGGGCTCTTTTAGCTCTGGAAACACCATATATTTT
-	TRBV30	TRBJ1-2	few	CAWRGSGANYGYTF	TGTGCCTGGAGGGGGTCAGGGGCTAACTATGGCTACACCTTC
-	TRBV5-4	TRBJ1-4	-	CASSLEGYNEKLFF	TGTGCCAGCAGCTTGGAGGGATATAATGAAAAACTGTTTTTT
TRBD1	TRBV28	TRBJ1-5	-	CASSRTGGGQPQHF	TGTGCCAGCAGTCGGACAGGGGGCGGTCAGCCCCAGCATTTT
-	TRBV6-5	TRBJ2-7	once	CASSYRSSGNEQYF	TGTGCCAGCAGTTACCGGTCCTCAGGTAACGAGCAGTACTTC
-	TRBV7-9	TRBJ2-5	-	CASSLAIGGGWGETQYF	TGTGCCAGCAGCTTAGCCATCGGCGGGGGCTGGGGAGAGACCCAGTACTTC
-	TRBV19	TRBJ1-1	-	CASSGNRVGGNTEAFF	TGTGCCAGTAGTGGTAACAGGGTCGGTGGAAACACTGAAGCTTTCTTT
-	TRBV6-1	TRBJ1-5	-	CASRPQASNQPQHF	TGTGCCAGCCGGCCACAAGCTAGCAATCAGCCCCAGCATTTT
TRBD2	TRBV19	TRBJ2-1	-	CASSIAGGSYNEQFF	TGTGCCAGTAGTATCGCGGGGGGGTCCTACAATGAGCAGTTCTTC
-	TRBV5-5	TRBJ2-2	-	CASSLIVGGSNTGELFF	TGTGCCAGCAGCTTAATCGTCGGAGGCAGCAACACCGGGGAGCTGTTTTTT
-	TRBV5-1	TRBJ1-2	-	CASSFAVTGNGDGYTF	TGCGCCAGCAGCTTTGCCGTCACGGGGAATGGAGATGGCTACACCTTC
-	TRBV14	TRBJ1-6	few	CASSQDLVNSPLHF	TGTGCCAGCAGCCAAGATTTGGTCAATTCACCCCTCCACTTT
TRBD2	TRBV5-1	TRBJ2-5	once	CASGPGGETQYF	TGCGCCAGCGGGCCCGGGGGGGAGACCCAGTACTTC
TRBD1	TRBV7-2	TRBJ1-1	-	CASSLDFRGRVNTEAFF	TGTGCCAGCAGCTTAGACTTCAGGGGGCGGGTGAACACTGAAGCTTTCTTT
-	TRBV30	TRBJ1-5	-	CAWSVSGGLGTQPQHF	TGTGCCTGGAGTGTAAGTGGGGGGCTCGGCACACAGCCCCAGCATTTT
-	TRBV2	TRBJ1-2	-	CASSAGTALARYGYTF	TGTGCCAGCAGTGCCGGGACGGCATTAGCGAGGTATGGCTACACCTTC
-	TRBV25-1	TRBJ2-1	-	CASSLLGGGYNEQFF	TGTGCCAGCAGCCTCTTAGGGGGTGGGTACAATGAGCAGTTCTTC
-	TRBV29-1	TRBJ2-1	-	CSVTRSYNEQFF	TGCAGCGTTACTCGCTCCTACAATGAGCAGTTCTTC
-	TRBV21-1	TRBJ1-2	-	CASSKARGYGYTF	TGTGCCAGCAGCAAAGCGCGAGGATATGGCTACACCTTC
-	TRBV7-9	TRBJ2-6	once	CASSSKGRGDSGANVLTF	TGTGCCAGCAGCTCCAAGGGCAGAGGGGACTCTGGGGCCAACGTCCTGACTTTC
-	TRBV30	TRBJ1-1	-	CAWSVLREHTEAFF	TGTGCCTGGAGTGTACTGAGGGAGCACACTGAAGCTTTCTTT
-	TRBV30	TRBJ1-5	few	CAWNTGTYQPQHF	TGTGCCTGGAATACCGGCACTTATCAGCCCCAGCATTTT
-	TRBV30	TRBJ1-6	-	CAWSVGEYTLHF	TGTGCCTGGAGTGTAGGCGAATATACCCTCCACTTT
-	TRBV5-4	TRBJ1-2	-	CASSHRGTNYGYTF	TGTGCCAGCAGCCATAGGGGCACCAACTATGGCTACACCTTC
-	TRBV19	TRBJ2-6	-	CASSIEVSGANVLTF	TGTGCCAGTAGTATCGAAGTCTCTGGGGCCAACGTCCTGACTTTC
TRBD1	TRBV5-5	TRBJ2-7	-	CASSPPGTGISYEQYF	TGTGCCAGCAGCCCGCCCGGGACAGGGATCTCCTACGAGCAGTACTTC
-	TRBV6-5	TRBJ2-7	medium-sized	CASTSDPGTKDEQYF	TGTGCCAGCACCTCTGACCCCGGGACGAAGGACGAGCAGTACTTC
-	TRBV6-6	TRBJ2-5	-	CASRGGPGETQYF	TGTGCCAGCAGGGGTGGCCCGGGGGAGACCCAGTACTTC
-	TRBV30	TRBJ1-1	few	CAWSVQSSEAFF	TGTGCCTGGAGTGTACAGAGCTCTGAAGCTTTCTTT
-	TRBV25-1	TRBJ2-7	once	CASSTAGTYEQYF	TGTGCCAGCAGTACAGCTGGGACCTACGAGCAGTACTTC
-	TRBV10-3	TRBJ2-7	-	CAINNGSSYEQYF	TGTGCCATCAATAACGGCAGCTCCTACGAGCAGTACTTC
TRBD1	TRBV6-5	TRBJ2-7	-	CASSYSGTGDYEQYF	TGTGCCAGCAGTTACTCTGGGACAGGAGACTACGAGCAGTACTTC
-	TRBV30	TRBJ1-5	-	CAWSTLGDQPQHF	TGTGCCTGGAGTACCCTCGGAGATCAGCCCCAGCATTTT
-	TRBV28	TRBJ2-7	few	CASSLIKSSYEQYF	TGTGCCAGCAGCCTAATAAAGAGCTCCTACGAGCAGTACTTC
-	TRBV18	TRBJ2-5	-	CASSKGETQYF	TGTGCCAGCTCTAAAGGCGAGACCCAGTACTTC
-	TRBV27	TRBJ1-2	many	CASSPLGEINYGYTF	TGTGCCAGCAGTCCCTTAGGGGAAATAAACTATGGCTACACCTTC
-	TRBV7-2	TRBJ2-2	-	CASTRETGELFF	TGTGCCAGCACCAGGGAGACCGGGGAGCTGTTTTTT